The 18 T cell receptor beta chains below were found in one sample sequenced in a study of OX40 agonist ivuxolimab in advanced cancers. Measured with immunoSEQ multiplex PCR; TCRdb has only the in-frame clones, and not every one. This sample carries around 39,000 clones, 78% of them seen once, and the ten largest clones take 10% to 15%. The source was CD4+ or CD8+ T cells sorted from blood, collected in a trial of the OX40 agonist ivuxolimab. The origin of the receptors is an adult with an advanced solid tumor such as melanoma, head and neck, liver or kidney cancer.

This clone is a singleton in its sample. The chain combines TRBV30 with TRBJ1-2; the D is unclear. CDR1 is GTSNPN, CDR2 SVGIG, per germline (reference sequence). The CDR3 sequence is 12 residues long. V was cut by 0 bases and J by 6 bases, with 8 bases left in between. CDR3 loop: CAWSVVGNGYTF. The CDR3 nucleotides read TGTGCCTGGAGTGTAGTCGGAAATGGCTACACCTTC.

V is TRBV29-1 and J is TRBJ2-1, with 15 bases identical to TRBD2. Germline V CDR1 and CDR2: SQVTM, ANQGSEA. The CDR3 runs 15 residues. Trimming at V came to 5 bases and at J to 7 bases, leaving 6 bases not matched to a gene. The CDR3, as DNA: TGCAGCGTTATCGTAGGACTAGCGGGGGGGAATGAGCAGTTCTTC. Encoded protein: CSVIVGLAGGNEQFF.

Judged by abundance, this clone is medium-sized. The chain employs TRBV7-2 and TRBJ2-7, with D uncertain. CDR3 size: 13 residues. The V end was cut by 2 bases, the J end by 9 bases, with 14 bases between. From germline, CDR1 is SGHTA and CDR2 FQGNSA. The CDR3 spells CASSLSPNGGQYF. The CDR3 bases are TGTGCCAGCAGCTTAAGTCCGAACGGCGGGCAGTACTTC. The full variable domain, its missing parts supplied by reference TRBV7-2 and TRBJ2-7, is GAGVSQSPSNKVTEKGKDVELRCDPISGHTALYWYRQSLGQGLEFLIYFQGNSAPDKSGLPSDRFSAERTGGSVSTLTIQRTQQEDSAVYLCASSLSPNGGQYFGPGTRLTVT.

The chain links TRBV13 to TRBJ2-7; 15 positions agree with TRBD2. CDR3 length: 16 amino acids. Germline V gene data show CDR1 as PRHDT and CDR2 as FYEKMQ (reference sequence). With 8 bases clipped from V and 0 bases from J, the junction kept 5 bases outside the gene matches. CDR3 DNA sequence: TGTGCCAGCGGGACTAGCGGGAGGTTAAGCTCCTACGAGCAGTACTTC. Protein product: CASGTSGRLSSYEQYF.

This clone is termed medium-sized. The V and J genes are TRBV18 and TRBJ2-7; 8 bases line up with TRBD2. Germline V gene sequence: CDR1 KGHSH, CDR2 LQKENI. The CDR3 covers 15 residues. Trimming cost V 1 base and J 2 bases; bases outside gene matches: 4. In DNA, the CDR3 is TGTGCCAGCTCACCACGTAGCGGGGCCACCTACGAGCAGTACTTC. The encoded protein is CASSPRSGATYEQYF.

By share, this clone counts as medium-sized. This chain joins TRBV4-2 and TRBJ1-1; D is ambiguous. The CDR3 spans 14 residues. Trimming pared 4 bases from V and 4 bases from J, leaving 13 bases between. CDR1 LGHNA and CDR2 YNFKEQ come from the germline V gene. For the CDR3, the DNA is TGTGCCAGCAGCCCCGACCCTGGAGCCACTGAAGCTTTCTTT. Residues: CASSPDPGATEAFF.

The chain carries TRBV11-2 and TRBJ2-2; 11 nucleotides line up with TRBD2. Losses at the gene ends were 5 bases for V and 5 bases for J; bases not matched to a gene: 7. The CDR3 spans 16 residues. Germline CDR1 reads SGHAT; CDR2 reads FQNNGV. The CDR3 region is CASSRTSGSVTGELFF. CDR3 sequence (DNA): TGTGCCAGCAGCCGAACTAGCGGGAGTGTGACCGGGGAGCTGTTTTTT.

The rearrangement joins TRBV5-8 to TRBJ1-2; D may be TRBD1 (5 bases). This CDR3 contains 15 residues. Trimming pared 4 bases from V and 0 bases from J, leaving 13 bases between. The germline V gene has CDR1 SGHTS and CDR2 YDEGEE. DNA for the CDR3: TGTGCCAGCAGCCGGGGGAGGGCCGCTAACTATGGCTACACCTTC. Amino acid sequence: CASSRGRAANYGYTF. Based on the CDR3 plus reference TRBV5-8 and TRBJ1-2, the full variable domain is EAGVTQSPTHLIKTRGQQATLRCSPISGHTSVYWYQQALGLGLQFLLWYDEGEERNRGNFPPRFSGRQFPNYSSELNVNALELEDSALYLCASSRGRAANYGYTFGSGTRLTVV.

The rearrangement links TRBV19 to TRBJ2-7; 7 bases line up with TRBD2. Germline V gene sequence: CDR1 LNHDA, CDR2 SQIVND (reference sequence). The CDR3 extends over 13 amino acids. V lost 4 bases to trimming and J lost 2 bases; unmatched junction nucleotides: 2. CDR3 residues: CASSTGLAYEQYF. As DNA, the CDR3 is TGTGCCAGTAGTACCGGACTAGCCTACGAGCAGTACTTC. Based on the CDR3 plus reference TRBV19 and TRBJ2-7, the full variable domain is DGGITQSPKYLFRKEGQNVTLSCEQNLNHDAMYWYRQDPGQGLRLIYYSQIVNDFQKGDIAEGYSVSREKKESFPLTVTSAQKNPTAFYLCASSTGLAYEQYFGPGTRLTVT.

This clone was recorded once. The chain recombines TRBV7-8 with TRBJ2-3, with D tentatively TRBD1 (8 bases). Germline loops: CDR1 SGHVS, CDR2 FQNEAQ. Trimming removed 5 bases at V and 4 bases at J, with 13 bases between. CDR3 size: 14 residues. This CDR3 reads CASSTTGGADTQYF. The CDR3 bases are TGTGCCAGCAGCACCACAGGGGGGGCAGATACGCAGTATTTT.

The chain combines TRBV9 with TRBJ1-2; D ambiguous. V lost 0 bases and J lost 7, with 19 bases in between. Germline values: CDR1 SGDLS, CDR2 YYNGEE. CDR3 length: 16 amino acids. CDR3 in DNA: TGTGCCAGCAGCGTAGACCCCGGTGGGCCTCGGTTTGGCTACACCTTC. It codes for CASSVDPGGPRFGYTF. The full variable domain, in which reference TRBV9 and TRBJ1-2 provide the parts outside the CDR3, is DSGVTQTPKHLITATGQRVTLRCSPRSGDLSVYWYQQSLDQGLQFLIQYYNGEERAKGNILERFSAQQFPDLHSELNLSSLELGDSALYFCASSVDPGGPRFGYTFGSGTRLTVV.

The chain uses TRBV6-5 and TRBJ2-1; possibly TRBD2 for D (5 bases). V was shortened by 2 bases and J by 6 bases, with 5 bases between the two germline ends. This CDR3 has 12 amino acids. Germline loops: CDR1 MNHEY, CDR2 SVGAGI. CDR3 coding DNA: TGTGCCAGCAGTTACGAGGGCAATGAGCAGTTCTTC. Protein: CASSYEGNEQFF.

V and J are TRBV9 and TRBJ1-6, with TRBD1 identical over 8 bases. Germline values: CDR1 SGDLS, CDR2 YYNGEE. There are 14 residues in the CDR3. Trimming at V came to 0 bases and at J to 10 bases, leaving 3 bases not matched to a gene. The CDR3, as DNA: TGTGCCAGCAGCGTAGCGGCAGGGGGCTCACCCCTCCACTTT. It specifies CASSVAAGGSPLHF.

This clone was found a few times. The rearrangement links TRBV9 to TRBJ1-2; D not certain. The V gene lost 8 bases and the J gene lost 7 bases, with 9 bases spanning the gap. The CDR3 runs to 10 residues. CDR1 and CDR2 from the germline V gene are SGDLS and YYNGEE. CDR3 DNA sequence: TGTGCCAGGCGCACCTCTGGCTACACCTTC. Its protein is CARRTSGYTF. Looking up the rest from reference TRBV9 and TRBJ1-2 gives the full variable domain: DSGVTQTPKHLITATGQRVTLRCSPRSGDLSVYWYQQSLDQGLQFLIQYYNGEERAKGNILERFSAQQFPDLHSELNLSSLELGDSALYFCARRTSGYTFGSGTRLTVV.

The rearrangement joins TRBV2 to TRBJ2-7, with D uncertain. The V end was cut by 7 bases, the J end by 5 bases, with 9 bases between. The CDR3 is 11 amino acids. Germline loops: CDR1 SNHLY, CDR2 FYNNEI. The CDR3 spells CASNEFDEQYF. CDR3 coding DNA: TGTGCCAGCAACGAGTTCGACGAGCAGTACTTC.

CDR3 sequence reads: CASGTFSHNEQFF. In DNA form, the CDR3 reads TGTGCCAGCGGGACTTTTTCTCACAATGAGCAGTTCTTC. The chain couples TRBV6-9 to TRBJ2-1; a possible D gene is TRBD2 (6 bases). Trimming took 8 bases from V and 5 from J, leaving 13 bases between them. Germline V gene lookup returns CDR1 MNHGY and CDR2 SVAAGI. This CDR3 has 13 residues.

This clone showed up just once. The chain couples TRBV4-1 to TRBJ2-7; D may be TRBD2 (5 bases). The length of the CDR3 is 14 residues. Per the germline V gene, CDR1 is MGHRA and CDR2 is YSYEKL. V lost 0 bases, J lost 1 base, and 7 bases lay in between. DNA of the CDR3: TGCGCCAGCAGCCAAGATGAGGGTTCCTACGAGCAGTACTTC. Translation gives CASSQDEGSYEQYF.

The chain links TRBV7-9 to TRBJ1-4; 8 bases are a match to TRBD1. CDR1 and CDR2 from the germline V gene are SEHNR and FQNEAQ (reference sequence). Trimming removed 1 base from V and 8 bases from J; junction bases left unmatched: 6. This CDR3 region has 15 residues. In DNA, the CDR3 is TGTGCCAGCAGCTTAGACAGGGGGAGTATCGAAAAACTGTTTTTT. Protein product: CASSLDRGSIEKLFF.